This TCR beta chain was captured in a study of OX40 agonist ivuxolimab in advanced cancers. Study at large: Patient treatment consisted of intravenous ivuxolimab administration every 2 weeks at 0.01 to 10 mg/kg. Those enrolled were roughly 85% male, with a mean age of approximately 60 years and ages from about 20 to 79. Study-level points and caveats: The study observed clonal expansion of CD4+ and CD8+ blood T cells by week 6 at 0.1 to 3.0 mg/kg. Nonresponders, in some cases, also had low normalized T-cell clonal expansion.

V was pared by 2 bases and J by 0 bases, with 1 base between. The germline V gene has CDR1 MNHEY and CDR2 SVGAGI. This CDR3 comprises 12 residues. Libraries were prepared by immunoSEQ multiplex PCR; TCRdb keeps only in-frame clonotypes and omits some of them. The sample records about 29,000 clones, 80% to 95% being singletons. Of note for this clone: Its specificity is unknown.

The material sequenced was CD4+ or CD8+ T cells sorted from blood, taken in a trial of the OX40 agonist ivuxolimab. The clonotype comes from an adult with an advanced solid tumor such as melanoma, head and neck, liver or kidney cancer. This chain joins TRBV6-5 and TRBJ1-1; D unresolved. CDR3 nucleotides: TGTGCCAGCAGTTACCTGAACACTGAAGCTTTCTTT. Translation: CASSYLNTEAFF.